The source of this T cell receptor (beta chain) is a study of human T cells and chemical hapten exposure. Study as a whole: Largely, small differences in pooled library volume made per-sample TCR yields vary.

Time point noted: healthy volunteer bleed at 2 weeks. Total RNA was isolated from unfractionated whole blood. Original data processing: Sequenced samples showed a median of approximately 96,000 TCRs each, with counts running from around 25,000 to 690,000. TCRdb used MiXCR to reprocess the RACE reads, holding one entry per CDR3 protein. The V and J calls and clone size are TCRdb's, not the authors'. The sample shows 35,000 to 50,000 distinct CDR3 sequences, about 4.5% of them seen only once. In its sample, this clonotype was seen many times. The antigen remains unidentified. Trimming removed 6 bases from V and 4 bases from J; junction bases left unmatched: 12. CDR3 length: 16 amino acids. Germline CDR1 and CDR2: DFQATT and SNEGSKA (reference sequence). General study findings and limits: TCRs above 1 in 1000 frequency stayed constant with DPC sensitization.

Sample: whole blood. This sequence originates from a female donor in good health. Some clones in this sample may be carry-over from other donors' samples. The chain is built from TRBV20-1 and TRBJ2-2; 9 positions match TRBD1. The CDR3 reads CSARPGTGTGTGELFF. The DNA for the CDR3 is TGCAGTGCCAGACCCGGGACAGGGACGGGCACCGGGGAGCTGTTTTTT.